This is a list of T cell receptor beta chains from one sample in a study of T cells in severe cutaneous drug reactions. TCRdb re-called the multiplex PCR reads and catalogs CDR3 proteins one per entry, DNA excluded. Its clone listing holds fewer than 8,000 distinct CDR3 sequences. Sequencing input: cells from a skin blister. Source of these receptors: a human donor with toxic epidermal necrolysis, a severe cutaneous drug reaction. CDR3s include the opening cysteine and the closing phenylalanine or tryptophan. Not every row has a clone size; where given, it reads once, few, many or a size class.

v_gene	j_gene	abundance	CDR3aa
TRBV6-2/TRBV6-3	TRBJ2-7	.	CASSRGYEQYF
TRBV28	TRBJ1-5	medium-sized	CASSFYGYQPQHF
TRBV27	TRBJ2-1	.	CASRGLAGNYEQFF
TRBV13	TRBJ2-7	.	CASSWTSGPSSYEQYF
TRBV7-7	TRBJ2-1	.	CASSLGHNNEQFF
TRBV15	TRBJ1-4	.	CATSREESTTNKKLFF
TRBV12-3/TRBV12-4	TRBJ1-4	large	CASSSSEKLFF
TRBV19	TRBJ2-7	.	CASSIGDAPYEQYF
TRBV3-1	TRBJ2-1	.	CASSLTSGRNEQFF
TRBV29-1	TRBJ1-2	.	CSVDRGGLGYTF
TRBV28	TRBJ2-7	.	CASSPRGTSGFTTYEQYF
TRBV28	TRBJ1-6	medium-sized	CASRPGQWNPEPLHF
TRBV27	TRBJ2-7	.	CASSSSWAPYEQYF
TRBV28	TRBJ2-3	.	CASSYQFTDTQYF
TRBV7-8	TRBJ2-1	.	CASSSLAGIMYNEQFF
TRBV28	TRBJ1-1	.	CASRWGAGAFF
TRBV28	TRBJ2-3	.	CASSLGAWRADTQYF
TRBV27	TRBJ2-7	medium-sized	CASSSPYEQYF
TRBV28	TRBJ1-4	.	CASSGNRVKEKLFF
TRBV3-1	TRBJ2-5	.	CASSQGLAGAETQYF
TRBV7-6	TRBJ1-1	.	CASSRGTVAEAFF
TRBV6-2/TRBV6-3	TRBJ2-5	.	CASTPNRETQYF
TRBV10-2	TRBJ1-5	.	CASDNTGNQPQHF
TRBV5-5	TRBJ1-5	.	CASSPGTGVSNQPQHF
TRBV28	TRBJ1-1	.	CASSRVLTTEAFF
TRBV27	TRBJ2-1	.	CATTRGNEQFF
TRBV4-1	TRBJ2-1	.	CASSQGSFSYNEQFF
TRBV2	TRBJ2-3	.	CASSRVVDTQYF
TRBV20-1	TRBJ2-3	.	CSAPDRDITDTQYF
TRBV2	TRBJ1-5	.	CASGRQGNGQPQHF
TRBV10-2	TRBJ2-7	.	CASSDKDRVYEQYF
TRBV10-3	TRBJ2-5	.	CAISDAQTSPQETQYF
TRBV19	TRBJ2-1	.	CASSTETIEQFF
TRBV5-6	TRBJ2-7	.	CASSLWGISYEQYF
TRBV27	TRBJ1-2	.	CASRDSYDYTF
TRBV18	TRBJ1-3	.	CASSDGRSSGNTIYF
TRBV28	TRBJ2-1	.	CASSLQRGGQFF
TRBV19	TRBJ2-1	.	CASGLRLSSSYNEQFF
TRBV29-1	TRBJ2-1	.	CSVELALRNEQFF
TRBV28	TRBJ2-7	.	CASSRDDYEQYF
TRBV9	TRBJ1-1	.	CASSDRDRGANTEAFF
TRBV27	TRBJ2-3	.	CASSFIGRTDTQYF
TRBV6-5	TRBJ1-1	.	CASSPIPRFGENTEAFF